The 23 T cell receptor beta chains below come from one sample, sequenced in a study of T cell responses to AZD1222 COVID-19 vaccine. Generated by immunoSEQ multiplex PCR, the TCRdb table keeps only in-frame clones and is missing some. This sample yields about 140,000 clones, of which 70% to 90% are seen a single time; 7.9% belongs to the top ten. The specimen comprised peripheral blood, sampled 28 days after the second dose of the MenACWY control vaccine. The source is an adult who received the MenACWY meningococcal vaccine as a control.

This chain connects TRBV11-1 to TRBJ1-1; D remains unclear. The CDR3 covers 13 residues. Germline V lookup: CDR1 SGHAT, CDR2 FQDESV (reference sequence). Trimming stripped 1 base from V and 7 bases from J, with 10 bases between. The CDR3 DNA follows: TGTGCCAGCAGCTTAGGGGGAACCCTTGAAGCTTTCTTT. It is translated as CASSLGGTLEAFF.

The chain carries TRBV28 and TRBJ1-3; D ambiguous. The V end was cut by 3 bases, the J end by 4 bases, with 13 bases between. CDR1 and CDR2 (germline): MDHEN, SYDVKM. The CDR3 contains 15 residues. DNA of the CDR3: TGTGCCAGCAGTTTGTCGCCACACCGGGGAAACACCATATATTTT. Amino acids: CASSLSPHRGNTIYF.

This clone appeared a single time. The chain joins TRBV15 to TRBJ2-2; 10 bases are shared with TRBD1. CDR1 LNHNV and CDR2 YYDKDF come from the germline V gene (reference sequence). The ends lost 0 bases at V and 4 bases at J; junction bases unmatched: 5. The CDR3 is 17 residues long. CDR3 nucleotides: TGTGCCACCAGCAGAGATCTGACAGGGGGCCCCACCGGGGAGCTGTTTTTT. It is translated as CATSRDLTGGPTGELFF.

This chain uses TRBV12-3 or TRBV12-4 with TRBJ1-3, with D unclear. This CDR3 is built from 12 residues. Trimming cost V 6 bases and J 2 bases, with 5 bases left between them. DNA of the CDR3: TGTGCCAGCAGCGGGGCTGGAAACACCATATATTTT. This sequence encodes CASSGAGNTIYF.

Only a few counts were recorded for this clone. The J gene is TRBJ2-2, the V gene TRBV27; D remains unclear. With 3 bases removed from V and 5 bases from J, the gap between germline ends came to 7 bases. The germline V gene encodes CDR1 MNHEY and CDR2 SMNVEV (reference sequence). The length of the CDR3 is 13 residues. In DNA, the CDR3 is TGTGCCAGCAGTTTCAAGTTGACCGGGGAGCTGTTTTTT. Protein sequence: CASSFKLTGELFF.

The V call is TRBV5-1, the J call TRBJ2-1; 11 positions agree with TRBD2. The CDR3 totals 15 residues. The ends lost 6 bases at V and 9 bases at J; junction bases unmatched: 11. Germline V gives CDR1 SGHRS, CDR2 YFSETQ. The CDR3 sequence is CASNAIAGGPGEQFF. The CDR3 nucleotides are TGCGCCAGCAACGCTATAGCGGGAGGGCCCGGTGAGCAGTTCTTC.

The chain combines TRBV27 with TRBJ2-3; D may match TRBD1 or TRBD2 (5 bases each). CDR1 is MNHEY, CDR2 SMNVEV, per germline (reference sequence). This CDR3 comprises 14 residues. V lost 3 bases and J 4 bases, leaving 11 bases between the germline ends. The CDR3 sequence is CASSFWDGADTQYF. The CDR3 DNA is TGTGCCAGCAGTTTCTGGGACGGAGCAGATACGCAGTATTTT.

The chain has TRBV4-1 and TRBJ1-3; 8 positions agree with TRBD1. The V gene end was trimmed by 0 bases and the J gene end by 3 bases; junction bases not matched to a gene: 10. Germline values: CDR1 MGHRA, CDR2 YSYEKL. The CDR3 is 18 amino acids. The CDR3 spells CASSQDLQGARGGNTIYF. The CDR3 nucleotides are TGCGCCAGCAGCCAAGATCTTCAGGGGGCGCGGGGTGGAAACACCATATATTTT.

This chain joins TRBV7-8 and TRBJ2-7; no clear D gene. Germline CDR1 and CDR2: SGHVS and FQNEAQ. V shed 9 bases and J shed 3 bases, with 12 bases lying between them. This CDR3 contains 12 residues. CDR3 coding DNA: TGTGCCAGTGGAGTGGGTTTCTACGAGCAGTACGTC. Its protein product is CASGVGFYEQYV.

The V call is TRBV6-2 or TRBV6-3, the J call TRBJ2-1; TRBD1 matches 8 bases. The CDR3 sequence is 16 residues long. CDR1 MNHEY and CDR2 SVGEGT come from the germline V gene. J gave up 0 bases and V 5 bases, and 6 bases lay outside the gene matches. The CDR3 is CASSDIQGGSYNEQFF. CDR3 nucleotides: TGTGCCAGCAGTGACATACAGGGGGGCTCCTACAATGAGCAGTTCTTC.

This clone was detected a few times. This chain joins TRBV29-1 and TRBJ2-1; no reliable D call. Trimming took 6 bases from V and 5 from J, leaving 5 bases between them. Germline CDR1 reads SQVTM; CDR2 reads ANQGSEA. This CDR3 spans 10 amino acids. CDR3 sequence: CSVGNNEQFF. CDR3 DNA: TGCAGCGTAGGGAACAATGAGCAGTTCTTC.

The chain joins TRBV3-1 (or the pseudogene TRBV3-2) to TRBJ2-2; TRBD1 or TRBD2 may be the D gene (5 bases each). Deletions cut 5 bases from V and 5 bases from J, with 18 bases between. Germline V gives CDR1 LGHDT, CDR2 YNNKEL (reference sequence). The CDR3 extends over 16 amino acids. The CDR3 DNA is TGTGCCAGCAGCTACAAACTGGGCTGGGGGACCGGGGAGCTGTTTTTT. Translated: CASSYKLGWGTGELFF.

This chain connects TRBV5-1 to TRBJ1-2; D might be TRBD1 (5 bases). Per the germline V gene, CDR1 is SGHRS and CDR2 is YFSETQ. Trimming left V 1 base short and J 2 bases short, with 15 bases between. This CDR3 comprises 16 residues. In nucleotides, the CDR3 is TGCGCCAGCAGCTTGTTTCTTGGGGCGTCCAACTATGGCTACACCTTC. Protein product: CASSLFLGASNYGYTF.

The chain links TRBV11-3 to TRBJ2-1; D may be TRBD2 (6 bases). This CDR3 is 14 amino acids long. Germline V gives CDR1 SGHNT, CDR2 YENEEA. V lost 3 bases, J lost 5 bases, and 11 bases lay in between. Here the CDR3 reads CASSLGGPNNEQFF. Here the CDR3 DNA reads TGTGCCAGCAGCTTGGGGGGACCCAACAATGAGCAGTTCTTC.

The chain combines TRBV5-4 with TRBJ1-2; D remains ambiguous. The germline V gene has CDR1 SGHNT and CDR2 YYREEE (reference sequence). This CDR3 spans 14 amino acids. Trimming shortened V by 6 bases and J by 0 bases, and 12 bases separated the two germline ends. The CDR3 DNA reads as TGTGCCAGCACCCCCCGCCTAGCTAACTATGGCTACACCTTC. Protein product: CASTPRLANYGYTF. The entire variable domain, with the rest obtained from reference TRBV5-4 and TRBJ1-2, is as follows: ETGVTQSPTHLIKTRGQQVTLRCSSQSGHNTVSWYQQALGQGPQFIFQYYREEENGRGNFPPRFSGLQFPNYSSELNVNALELDDSALYLCASTPRLANYGYTFGSGTRLTVV.

J is TRBJ2-5 and V is TRBV7-2; D perhaps matches TRBD2 (5 bases). Trimming pared 5 bases from V and 1 base from J, leaving 11 bases between. Per the germline V gene, CDR1 is SGHTA and CDR2 is FQGNSA. The CDR3 runs to 14 residues. In nucleotides, the CDR3 is TGTGCCAGCAGCACATGGACTGTCCAAGAGACCCAGTACTTC. Protein sequence: CASSTWTVQETQYF.

This clone has a handful of counts. The rearrangement joins TRBV28 to TRBJ1-1, with D possibly being TRBD1 (5 bases). CDR1 MDHEN and CDR2 SYDVKM come from the germline V gene. Trimming pared 9 bases from V and 3 bases from J, leaving 17 bases between. The CDR3 has 14 amino acids. CDR3 nucleotide sequence: TGTGCCAGTGGCCCGGGGCAGCTCTACACTGAAGCTTTCTTT. This translates into CASGPGQLYTEAFF. The variable domain in full, completed from reference TRBV28 and TRBJ1-1, reads DVKVTQSSRYLVKRTGEKVFLECVQDMDHENMFWYRQDPGLGLRLIYFSYDVKMKEKGDIPEGYSVSREKKERFSLILESASTNQTSMYLCASGPGQLYTEAFFGQGTRLTVV.

This clone was observed once. The chain employs TRBV9 and TRBJ1-2; D possibly corresponds to TRBD1 (5 bases). V was clipped by 3 bases and J by 4 bases, with 13 bases between them. Germline lookup yields CDR1 SGDLS and CDR2 YYNGEE. This CDR3 comprises 14 residues. CDR3 in amino acids: CASSGGLGVYGYTF. The CDR3 DNA reads TGTGCCAGCAGCGGGGGCCTCGGTGTCTATGGCTACACCTTC.

This chain connects TRBV15 to TRBJ2-5; 7 positions match TRBD2. The CDR3 consists of 15 residues. Germline CDR1 and CDR2: LNHNV and YYDKDF (reference sequence). Trimming removed 8 bases from V and 2 bases from J; junction bases left unmatched: 11. CDR3 sequence (DNA): TGTGCCACCCGTAGAGAAGGAGCGGGGCAAGAGACCCAGTACTTC. This gives the protein CATRREGAGQETQYF.

The V call is TRBV12-3 or TRBV12-4, the J call TRBJ2-1; no reliable D call. This CDR3 contains 11 residues. Trimming removed 3 bases at V and 3 bases at J, with 0 bases between. The CDR3 sequence: CASSFYNEQFF. In nucleotides, the CDR3 is TGTGCCAGCAGTTTCTACAATGAGCAGTTCTTC.

This clone is a singleton in its sample. The rearrangement links TRBV18 to TRBJ2-7, with 9 bases that match TRBD1. CDR3 length: 14 amino acids. Losses at the gene ends were 5 bases for V and 7 bases for J; bases not matched to a gene: 9. Germline V lookup: CDR1 KGHSH, CDR2 LQKENI. CDR3 in amino acids: CASSTRTGGVEQYV. The CDR3, as DNA: TGTGCCAGCTCAACCCGAACAGGGGGCGTTGAGCAGTACGTC.

The chain has TRBV6-5 and TRBJ1-1; TRBD1 matches 11 bases. Trimming at V came to 5 bases and at J to 6 bases, leaving 8 bases not matched to a gene. The CDR3 sequence is 15 residues long. Germline loops: CDR1 MNHEY, CDR2 SVGAGI. The DNA of the CDR3 is TGTGCCAGCAGTCACCGGGACAGGGGGGCCCCTGAAGCTTTCTTT. This codes for CASSHRDRGAPEAFF.

This chain uses TRBV28 with TRBJ1-4; D is perhaps TRBD1 (5 bases). This CDR3 spans 16 amino acids. The germline V gene has CDR1 MDHEN and CDR2 SYDVKM. V was shortened by 6 bases and J by 5 bases, with 19 bases between the two germline ends. CDR3 protein: CASRPPRGRVNEKLFF. CDR3 bases: TGTGCCAGCAGGCCTCCCCGGGGCAGGGTGAATGAAAAACTGTTTTTT.